The rows below give T cell receptor beta chains drawn from one sample of a study of blood T cell repertoires in COVID-19. The table came from immunoSEQ multiplex PCR; TCRdb's copy has only in-frame clones and leaves some out. Of some 170,000 clones in the sample, almost 80% were seen once. Sequenced sample: PBMCs or T cells enriched from blood (not recorded which). These receptors came from a woman between 50 and 59 years old who had recovered from COVID-19. Both conserved end residues are part of each CDR3. A D gene is named only where the DNA matches it firmly. Where a row states a size, it is once, few, many or the class of an expanded clone; other rows omit it.

cdr3_aa cdr3_nt d_call v_call clone_size j_call cdr3_length
CAISDPGRGANNEQFF TGTGCCATCAGTGACCCGGGGAGGGGGGCAAACAATGAGCAGTTCTTC NA TRBV10-3 once TRBJ2-1 16
CASSRTSGRTDTQYF TGTGCCAGCAGCCGGACTAGCGGGCGCACAGATACGCAGTATTTT TRBD2 TRBV11-3 NA TRBJ2-3 15
CASSTTTITSGSPYEQYF TGTGCCAGTAGTACCACTACCATAACTAGCGGCAGCCCCTACGAGCAGTACTTC TRBD2 TRBV19 NA TRBJ2-7 18
CASNYQGVGTEAFF TGTGCCAGCAACTACCAGGGGGTAGGGACTGAAGCTTTCTTT TRBD1 TRBV2 NA TRBJ1-1 14
CASSLAGVGSPLHF TGTGCCAGCAGTTTGGCGGGTGTGGGCTCACCCCTCCACTTT NA TRBV28 NA TRBJ1-6 14
CASQLGTSGRNEQFF TGTGCCAGTCAGCTCGGGACTAGCGGGAGAAATGAGCAGTTCTTC TRBD2 TRBV27 few TRBJ2-1 15
CASSPPYRGDTEAFF TGTGCCAGCTCACCACCTTACAGGGGGGACACTGAAGCTTTCTTT TRBD1 TRBV18 NA TRBJ1-1 15
CASSQDREGAWQPQHF TGCGCCAGCAGCCAAGATCGGGAGGGGGCATGGCAGCCCCAGCATTTT TRBD1 TRBV4-1 once TRBJ1-5 16
CASSSSGSYEQYF TGTGCCAGCAGCTCCAGCGGGAGCTACGAGCAGTACTTC TRBD2 TRBV7-9 NA TRBJ2-7 13
CAVQRSYNEQFF TGTGCCGTCCAGCGGAGCTACAATGAGCAGTTCTTC NA TRBV6-6 NA TRBJ2-1 12
CASSSEGQTYEQYF TGTGCCAGCAGCTCCGAGGGACAAACCTACGAGCAGTACTTC NA TRBV5-5 NA TRBJ2-7 14
CASSPGLADYGYTF TGTGCCAGCTCACCAGGCCTGGCGGACTATGGCTACACCTTC NA TRBV18 NA TRBJ1-2 14
CASSYSGRLADTQYF TGTGCCAGCAGCTACAGCGGGAGATTAGCAGATACGCAGTATTTT TRBD2 TRBV7-9 few TRBJ2-3 15
CASGLLSGTSGYSYNEQFF TGTGCTAGTGGTTTGTTGTCCGGGACTAGCGGATACTCCTACAATGAGCAGTTCTTC TRBD2 TRBV12-5 once TRBJ2-1 19
CASSPREAGGLTGELFF TGCGCCAGCAGCCCTCGGGAGGCGGGAGGACTCACCGGGGAGCTGTTTTTT TRBD2 TRBV5-1 NA TRBJ2-2 17
CASSDLAGGHNTGELFF TGTGCCAGCAGCGACCTAGCGGGAGGTCACAACACCGGGGAGCTGTTTTTT TRBD2 TRBV9 NA TRBJ2-2 17
CAISESYQAGEKLFF TGTGCCATCAGTGAGTCGTACCAGGCGGGGGAAAAACTGTTTTTT NA TRBV10-3 NA TRBJ1-4 15
CASSYQARNTIYF TGTGCCAGCAGTTACCAGGCGAGAAACACCATATATTTT NA TRBV6-2/TRBV6-3 NA TRBJ1-3 13
CASSLGAGGPLFEQFF TGTGCCAGCTCCTTGGGGGCGGGAGGGCCGTTGTTTGAGCAGTTCTTC TRBD2 TRBV7-8 NA TRBJ2-1 16
CASRRTSGASYNEQFF TGTGCCAGTAGAAGGACTAGCGGGGCCTCCTACAATGAGCAGTTCTTC TRBD2 TRBV19 NA TRBJ2-1 16
CATSETTSANEKLFF TGTGCCACCAGTGAAACAACCTCTGCTAATGAAAAACTGTTTTTT NA TRBV24-1 NA TRBJ1-4 15
CASSLSPNNEQFF TGTGCCAGCTCACTTAGTCCAAACAATGAGCAGTTCTTC NA TRBV18 NA TRBJ2-1 13
CASSVDRDGANVLTF TGTGCCAGCAGCGTAGACAGGGATGGGGCCAACGTCCTGACTTTC NA TRBV9 NA TRBJ2-6 15
CASSRTGTGGRSPLHF TGTGCCAGCAGCCGGACCGGGACAGGGGGCCGTTCACCCCTCCACTTT TRBD1 TRBV28 few TRBJ1-6 16
CASSIQGQDFEKLFF TGCGCCAGCAGCATCCAAGGACAGGATTTTGAAAAACTGTTTTTT TRBD1 TRBV5-1 NA TRBJ1-4 15
CASSEDRGNEKLFF TGTGCCAGCAGTGAGGACAGGGGGAATGAAAAACTGTTTTTT TRBD1 TRBV2 once TRBJ1-4 14
CASRTLAGDEQFF TGTGCCAGCAGAACACTAGCGGGAGACGAGCAGTTCTTC TRBD2 TRBV2 NA TRBJ2-1 13
CASSQTGQNQPQHF TGTGCCAGCAGTCAAACAGGGCAAAATCAGCCCCAGCATTTT NA TRBV3-1/TRBV3-2 NA TRBJ1-5 14
CASSLPGGLAGGREQFF TGTGCCAGCAGCTTACCTGGGGGACTAGCGGGAGGTAGGGAGCAGTTCTTC TRBD2 TRBV7-6 NA TRBJ2-1 17
CASSLVGDSNYGYTF TGTGCCAGCAGCTTGGTTGGTGACTCTAACTATGGCTACACCTTC NA TRBV5-5 NA TRBJ1-2 15
CASSLGHYAQDEQFF TGTGCCAGCAGCTTGGGGCATTACGCCCAAGATGAGCAGTTCTTC NA TRBV7-9 few TRBJ2-1 15
CASGPREGVSEAFF TGTGCTAGTGGTCCCCGGGAGGGTGTCTCTGAAGCTTTCTTT NA TRBV12-5 NA TRBJ1-1 14
CASSYGPYKGDEKLFF TGTGCCAGCAGTTACGGACCGTACAAGGGGGATGAAAAACTGTTTTTT NA TRBV6-5 once TRBJ1-4 16
CASSPTTGTNEKLFF TGTGCCAGCAGCCCCACGACAGGGACTAATGAAAAACTGTTTTTT TRBD1 TRBV7-8 NA TRBJ1-4 15
CASSPDRVVFF TGTGCCAGCAGCCCGGACAGGGTAGTTTTCTTT TRBD1 TRBV5-5 NA TRBJ1-1 11
CSVRKSSGANVLTF TGCAGCGTGCGGAAATCCTCTGGGGCCAACGTCCTGACTTTC NA TRBV29-1 NA TRBJ2-6 14
CASSQPGTSGRGSTDTQYF TGTGCCAGCAGCCAACCCGGGACTAGCGGGAGGGGAAGCACAGATACGCAGTATTTT TRBD2 TRBV14 NA TRBJ2-3 19
CASSKVSGNYNEQFF TGTGCCAGCAGCAAAGTCAGCGGGAATTACAATGAGCAGTTCTTC NA TRBV21-1 NA TRBJ2-1 15
CAAEGGSAYTDTQYF TGTGCCGCCGAGGGCGGGAGCGCGTACACAGATACGCAGTATTTT TRBD2 TRBV7-8 NA TRBJ2-3 15
CASSLGSHNQPQHF TGTGCCAGCAGCTTAGGGAGCCACAATCAGCCCCAGCATTTT NA TRBV11-2 NA TRBJ1-5 14
CASSPQGQVYNEQFF TGTGCCAGCTCACCACAGGGACAGGTGTACAATGAGCAGTTCTTC TRBD1 TRBV18 NA TRBJ2-1 15
CASRGTGQGYTF TGTGCCAGCAGGGGAACGGGCCAGGGGTACACCTTC NA TRBV28 once TRBJ1-2 12
CASSLGGASTGELFF TGTGCCAGCAGTCTAGGGGGGGCCAGTACCGGGGAGCTGTTTTTT NA TRBV28 NA TRBJ2-2 15
CASAGGAGANVLTF TGTGCCAGCGCAGGGGGCGCTGGGGCCAACGTCCTGACTTTC TRBD1 TRBV7-8 NA TRBJ2-6 14